These 24 T cell receptor beta chains came from one sample sequenced in a study of memory CD4+ T cells and cytomegalovirus serostatus. The sort gate was single viable CD3+CD4+CD8-CD45RO+ cells for memory CD4+ T cells. Assay: immunoSEQ multiplex PCR; the TCRdb copy retains only in-frame clones and omits some. Seen here are approximately 40,000 clones, just under 80% observed once, and the top ten hold less than 0.6%. What was sequenced was memory CD4+ T cells from blood. These receptors all stem from an adult in good health and CMV-seronegative.

The chain recombines TRBV4-1 with TRBJ1-5; possibly TRBD1 for D (5 bases). This CDR3 spans 14 amino acids. Germline V gives CDR1 MGHRA, CDR2 YSYEKL. V dropped 0 bases and J dropped 10 bases, with 13 bases sitting between them. CDR3 region: CASSQEGVIQPQHF. The CDR3 DNA sequence: TGCGCCAGCAGCCAAGAGGGGGTCATTCAACCCCAGCATTTT.

The chain recombines TRBV6-5 with TRBJ1-2, with a weak D call TRBD1 (6 bases). The CDR3 is 15 amino acids. Germline values: CDR1 MNHEY, CDR2 SVGAGI. The V end lost 6 bases, the J end lost 7 bases, and 21 bases lay between the germline ends. DNA for the CDR3: TGTGCCAGCAGGAGGGACAACCTCCAGCTAAGTGGCTACACCTTC. Protein product: CASRRDNLQLSGYTF.

This clone was picked up one time. The CDR3 region is CASSLGGGGTDTQYF. CDR3 coding DNA: TGTGCCAGCAGCTTGGGAGGCGGCGGCACAGATACGCAGTATTTT. This rearrangement joins TRBV5-8 to TRBJ2-3, with no clear D. The length of the CDR3 is 15 residues. The germline gives CDR1 SGHTS, CDR2 YDEGEE. Trimming pared 0 bases from V and 1 base from J, leaving 9 bases between.

The V call is TRBV18, the J call TRBJ1-2; no clear D gene. CDR3 size: 16 residues. Germline V CDR1 and CDR2: KGHSH, LQKENI. V dropped 2 bases and J dropped 5 bases, with 18 bases sitting between them. The CDR3 reads CASSPSAGPHGYGYTF. The CDR3 region has the DNA TGTGCCAGCTCACCAAGCGCCGGGCCACACGGTTATGGCTACACCTTC.

V gene TRBV5-5 combines with J gene TRBJ1-5; D gene uncertain. The CDR3 extends over 15 amino acids. In germline, CDR1 is SGHKS, CDR2 YYEKEE (reference sequence). Trimming shortened V by 3 bases and J by 0 bases, and 10 bases separated the two germline ends. The CDR3 coding sequence is TGTGCCAGCAGCTGGGCCCAGAATAGCAATCAGCCCCAGCATTTT. It yields the protein CASSWAQNSNQPQHF.

This clone was counted between two and nine times. CDR3 bases: TGTGCCAGCAGTTCGGACAGGGGATTCACTGAAGCTTTCTTT. It is translated as CASSSDRGFTEAFF. V gene TRBV27 combines with J gene TRBJ1-1; 9 positions match TRBD1. This CDR3 has 14 amino acids. V shed 4 bases and J 4 bases; nucleotides not matched to a gene: 4. Germline CDR1 is MNHEY and CDR2 is SMNVEV (reference sequence).

The genes are TRBV5-5 and TRBJ2-5; unclear D gene. From germline, CDR1 is SGHKS and CDR2 YYEKEE (reference sequence). CDR3 length: 13 residues. Between the trimmed V and J ends, which lost 3 bases and 5 bases, there was a span of 11 bases. The CDR3 is CASSSITGETQYF. In nucleotides, the CDR3 is TGTGCCAGCAGCTCCATCACTGGGGAGACCCAGTACTTC.

The chain couples TRBV4-2 to TRBJ2-1, with D unclear. Germline CDR1 LGHNA, CDR2 YNFKEQ. V was cut by 1 base and J by 7 bases, with 5 bases left in between. The CDR3 covers 12 residues. The CDR3 protein is CASSQVGNEQFF. The CDR3 nucleotides read TGTGCCAGCAGCCAAGTGGGAAATGAGCAGTTCTTC.

The V call is TRBV6-1, the J call TRBJ1-6; perhaps TRBD1 as D (5 bases). CDR3 length equals 14 residues. Trimming left V 6 bases short and J 6 bases short, with 12 bases between. Looked up from germline, CDR1 is MNHNS and CDR2 is SASEGT. CDR3 sequence: CASSGDVSNSPLHF. The CDR3, as DNA: TGTGCCAGCAGCGGGGACGTCAGTAATTCACCCCTCCACTTT.

This chain's CDR3 is CASRSGTAVYTEAFF. The DNA for the CDR3 is TGTGCCAGCAGGTCCGGGACAGCCGTTTACACTGAAGCTTTCTTT. The V gene is TRBV6-5, the J gene TRBJ1-1; 7 nucleotides match TRBD1. With V trimmed by 6 bases and J by 3 bases, 10 bases remained unmatched. Germline CDR1 and CDR2: MNHEY and SVGAGI. The CDR3 covers 15 residues.

The CDR3 spells CASSHNTGGHEQYF. CDR3 sequence (DNA): TGTGCCAGTAGCCATAACACAGGGGGCCACGAGCAGTACTTC. The chain has TRBV19 and TRBJ2-7; 9 bases are a match to TRBD1. The CDR3 length is 14 residues. V was clipped by 6 bases and J by 5 bases; unmatched bases: 8. The germline V gene encodes CDR1 LNHDA and CDR2 SQIVND (reference sequence).

The chain is built from TRBV12-5 and TRBJ1-5, with 12 bases matching TRBD1. Per germline, CDR1 LGHNT and CDR2 FRNRAP. V lost 6 bases and J lost 7; bases outside the gene matches: 13. CDR3 length: 17 amino acids. The CDR3 protein is CASGPGTGGASGQPQHF. The CDR3 nucleotides are TGTGCTAGTGGGCCCGGGACAGGGGGCGCGAGTGGACAGCCCCAGCATTTT. Variable domain in full (rest from reference TRBV12-5 and TRBJ1-5): DARVTQTPRHKVTEMGQEVTMRCQPILGHNTVFWYRQTMMQGLELLAYFRNRAPLDDSGMPKDRFSAEMPDATLATLKIQPSEPRDSAVYFCASGPGTGGASGQPQHFGDGTRLSIL.

The chain couples TRBV6-1 to TRBJ1-1, with D uncertain. The V gene lost 6 bases and the J gene lost 1 base, with 12 bases spanning the gap. The CDR3 has 14 amino acids. Germline V gene lookup returns CDR1 MNHNS and CDR2 SASEGT. CDR3 in amino acids: CASRATYSNTEAFF. As DNA, the CDR3 is TGTGCCAGCAGAGCTACTTACTCGAACACTGAAGCTTTCTTT.

The chain is built from TRBV6-5 and TRBJ2-7, with D unclear. V was cut by 0 bases and J by 3 bases, with 3 bases left in between. The CDR3 runs to 12 residues. In germline, CDR1 is MNHEY, CDR2 SVGAGI. The DNA of the CDR3 is TGTGCCAGCAGTTACTCAAGCTACGAGCAGTACTTC. Its protein product is CASSYSSYEQYF.

V and J are TRBV5-6 and TRBJ1-2; no reliable D call. The CDR3 is made up of 13 amino acids. The germline gives CDR1 SGHDT, CDR2 YYEEEE. V was trimmed by 5 bases and J by 4 bases, leaving 12 bases between them. CDR3 protein: CASRKTGPYGYTF. CDR3 nucleotide sequence: TGTGCCAGCAGAAAAACCGGGCCCTATGGCTACACCTTC.

The CDR3 protein is CASSIQGDATEAFF. The CDR3 DNA follows: TGTGCCAGTAGTATACAGGGGGACGCCACTGAAGCTTTCTTT. This chain joins TRBV19 and TRBJ1-1; 7 nucleotides align to TRBD1. The V segment lost 2 bases and the J segment 4 bases; nucleotides outside the gene matches: 4. The CDR3 has 14 residues. CDR1 is LNHDA and CDR2 is SQIVND in the germline V gene (reference sequence). The whole variable domain, filled in from reference TRBV19 and TRBJ1-1, reads DGGITQSPKYLFRKEGQNVTLSCEQNLNHDAMYWYRQDPGQGLRLIYYSQIVNDFQKGDIAEGYSVSREKKESFPLTVTSAQKNPTAFYLCASSIQGDATEAFFGQGTRLTVV.

This clone has just a few counts. The gene calls are TRBV18 and TRBJ1-5; TRBD1 might be the D (6 bases). V was trimmed by 5 bases and J by 12 bases, leaving 14 bases between them. Germline assignment: CDR1 KGHSH and CDR2 LQKENI. This CDR3 contains 12 residues. The CDR3 region is CASSSQTGSQHF. In nucleotides, the CDR3 is TGTGCCAGCTCATCGCAAACAGGGAGCCAGCATTTT.

V is TRBV28 and J is TRBJ1-1; D is ambiguous. Germline V lookup: CDR1 MDHEN, CDR2 SYDVKM. V gave up 1 base and J gave up 7 bases, with 7 bases separating them. This CDR3 comprises 12 residues. The CDR3 sequence is CASSLFGYEAFF. CDR3 bases: TGTGCCAGCAGTTTATTTGGGTATGAAGCTTTCTTT.

This clone was counted between two and nine times. The chain couples TRBV19 to TRBJ1-5, with D possibly being TRBD1 (5 bases). Trimming removed 5 bases at V and 0 bases at J, with 11 bases between. CDR3 length: 15 amino acids. Germline V gives CDR1 LNHDA, CDR2 SQIVND (reference sequence). The CDR3 bases are TGTGCCAGTAGTCAGGGAATCCTTAGCAATCAGCCCCAGCATTTT. Protein: CASSQGILSNQPQHF.

J is TRBJ1-2 and V is TRBV5-6; D possibly corresponds to TRBD1 (5 bases). The CDR3 covers 14 residues. CDR1 and CDR2 from the germline V gene are SGHDT and YYEEEE. V lost 4 bases and J lost 8, with 18 bases in between. As DNA, the CDR3 is TGTGCCAGCAGCGTGGGACTCTTCAGTGGCGGCTACACCTTC. Encoded protein: CASSVGLFSGGYTF.

The chain links TRBV11-1 to TRBJ2-4; D is perhaps TRBD1 (6 bases). The germline V and J ends were trimmed by 5 bases and 15 bases, with 20 bases remaining between them. The CDR3 is made up of 13 amino acids. Germline CDR1 is SGHAT and CDR2 is FQDESV (reference sequence). CDR3 amino acids: CASSISSTGLGYF. CDR3 DNA sequence: TGTGCCAGCAGCATATCATCGACAGGATTAGGGTACTTC.

The chain uses TRBV5-1 and TRBJ1-1, with a weak D call TRBD1 (5 bases). The CDR3 extends over 15 amino acids. Germline loops: CDR1 SGHRS, CDR2 YFSETQ. V shed 0 bases and J shed 2 bases, with 11 bases lying between them. In DNA form, the CDR3 reads TGCGCCAGCAGCTTGGTAGGGGACGGAAACACTGAAGCTTTCTTT. It codes for CASSLVGDGNTEAFF.

This rearrangement joins TRBV7-6 to TRBJ1-2; D may be TRBD1 (5 bases). From germline, CDR1 is SGHVS and CDR2 FNYEAQ. This CDR3 region has 16 residues. Trimming stripped 1 base from V and 0 bases from J, with 12 bases between. CDR3 region: CASSLGGVGANYGYTF. CDR3 nucleotides: TGTGCCAGCAGCTTAGGCGGGGTAGGGGCTAACTATGGCTACACCTTC.

The chain carries TRBV28 and TRBJ1-5; D gene unclear. The CDR3 is made up of 16 amino acids. Germline CDR1 MDHEN, CDR2 SYDVKM. V shed 2 bases and J shed 2 bases, with 13 bases lying between them. This CDR3 reads CASSLRRISGNQPQHF. As DNA, the CDR3 is TGTGCCAGCAGTTTACGACGGATTTCGGGCAATCAGCCCCAGCATTTT.